What follows is one T cell receptor beta chain and its context. Its target is not known. This CDR3 has 13 amino acids. V lost 5 bases and J lost 2, with 9 bases in between. Germline lookup yields CDR1 MDHEN and CDR2 SYDVKM. Stated treatment: oral pan-JAK inhibitor, 5-10 mg twice daily. The sorting of PBMCs gave CD4+ and CD8+ T cells. The sample is drawn from a study of CD8+ T cells in alopecia areata. Findings and limits, study-wide: Against the mouse data, patients shared TCRs less clearly, possibly for HLA reasons. Many expanded lesional clones remained in scalp and blood on tofacitinib. Higher clonality than in normal scalp was seen in lesional scalp, especially alopecia totalis/universalis.

It was cDNA, reverse transcribed from extracted RNA, that served as the sequencing template. Repertoires were generated with immunoSEQ multiplex PCR, while TCRdb's copy carries only in-frame clones and drops some. The table has approximately 200,000 clones, 45% to 75% seen once; the top ten hold approximately 3.3%. This specimen was CD4+ T cells sorted from blood, taken at week 4, from a patient treated with tofacitinib. This receptor was obtained from a human donor with alopecia areata. This rearrangement joins TRBV28 to TRBJ2-5; D is perhaps TRBD2 (6 bases). This CDR3 is CASSGSGQETQYF. The CDR3 coding sequence is TGTGCCAGCAGTGGTAGCGGACAAGAGACCCAGTACTTC.